The rows below give T cell receptor beta chains drawn from one sample of a study of cytomegalovirus exposure and HLA in healthy donors. Clones were sequenced by immunoSEQ multiplex PCR, and TCRdb holds only the in-frame ones, with some missing. The sample includes about 86,000 clones, roughly 77% of them seen just once. The sequencing input was PBMCs. The receptors here all came from a woman aged 40 to 50 in good health and CMV-seropositive. Both conserved end residues are part of each CDR3. A D gene is named only where the DNA matches it firmly. Only some rows state a clone size, as once, few, many or a class for expanded clones.

v_gene	j_gene	abundance	d_gene	len	CDR3nt	CDR3aa
TRBV6-5	TRBJ2-7	.	TRBD2	15	TGTGCCAGCAGGGGTAGCGGGGGCGTACGGAGCGAGCAGTACTTC	CASRGSGGVRSEQYF
TRBV7-2	TRBJ1-1	.	.	13	TGTGCCAGCAGCTCGGAGAGGAACACTGAAGCTTTCTTT	CASSSERNTEAFF
TRBV27	TRBJ1-5	once	TRBD1	14	TGTGCCAGCAGTATACGGACAGGGAATCAGCCCCAGCATTTT	CASSIRTGNQPQHF
TRBV5-1	TRBJ2-2	.	TRBD1	15	TGCGCCAGCAGCTTGGTAGCAGGGGGCACCGGGGAGCTGTTTTTT	CASSLVAGGTGELFF
TRBV27	TRBJ1-1	.	.	16	TGTGCCAGCAGTCTAAGTTTTGGGGGACTAAACACTGAAGCTTTCTTT	CASSLSFGGLNTEAFF
TRBV11-3	TRBJ2-2	once	TRBD2	17	TGTGCCAGCAGCCAAGGTAGCGGGGTGGCGAACACCGGGGAGCTGTTTTTT	CASSQGSGVANTGELFF
TRBV19	TRBJ1-2	.	.	15	TGTGCCAGTACTCAACCGGGGGTACTGAGCTATGGCTACACCTTC	CASTQPGVLSYGYTF
TRBV7-2	TRBJ2-7	.	.	13	TGTGCCAGCAGCTTATGGGAGGCAGGCGAGCAGTACTTC	CASSLWEAGEQYF
TRBV15	TRBJ1-6	.	.	14	TGTGCCACCAGCAGAGACAGGTATAATTCACCCCTCCACTTT	CATSRDRYNSPLHF
TRBV7-2	TRBJ2-7	.	.	11	TGTGCCGGGCACAGGGTCGGAGAGCAGTACTTC	CAGHRVGEQYF
TRBV5-8	TRBJ1-5	few	TRBD1	13	TGTGCCAGCAGCCGCGACAGGGATCAGCCCCAGCATTTT	CASSRDRDQPQHF
TRBV27	TRBJ2-1	.	TRBD2	17	TGTGCCACCACCCTGGGGGGGGTGCAAGGACCCTACAATGAGCAGTTCTTC	CATTLGGVQGPYNEQFF
TRBV2	TRBJ1-2	.	TRBD1	14	TGTGCCAGCAGTGCGGGACAGGACTTGAGCGGCTACACCTTC	CASSAGQDLSGYTF
TRBV28	TRBJ2-1	.	.	17	TGTGCCAGCAGTTTGGTGAGGGTACAGGGCCACAACAATGAGCAGTTCTTC	CASSLVRVQGHNNEQFF
TRBV1	TRBJ2-7	.	.	19	TGCACCAGCAGCCGCCCGGGACTAGCGGGGGGCTACCGCTCCTACGAGCAGTACTTC	CTSSRPGLAGGYRSYEQYF
TRBV13	TRBJ1-6	.	.	15	TGTGCCAGCAGCGGACGAGGGGAGGCAGGGTCACCCCTCCACTTT	CASSGRGEAGSPLHF
TRBV4-3	TRBJ2-2	.	TRBD1	16	TGCGCCAGCAGCCCCTTAGGGACAGGGGACACCGGGGAGCTGTTTTTT	CASSPLGTGDTGELFF
TRBV12-5	TRBJ2-7	.	TRBD1	16	TGTGCTAGTGGACCAACGACAGGGAAATTGACCTACGAGCAGTACTTC	CASGPTTGKLTYEQYF
TRBV28	TRBJ1-4	.	TRBD1	15	TGTGCCAGCAGACTCCGGGACAGAATGAATGAAAAACTGTTTTTT	CASRLRDRMNEKLFF
TRBV4-1	TRBJ2-7	.	.	18	TGCGCCAGCAGCCAAGATCGGAAAGGGCGAGGGTTTTTTGACGAGCAGTACTTC	CASSQDRKGRGFFDEQYF
TRBV29-1	TRBJ1-5	.	TRBD1	15	TGCAGCGCTTTAACAGGGGGAAATAGCAATCAGCCCCAGCATTTT	CSALTGGNSNQPQHF
TRBV11-2	TRBJ2-1	.	TRBD1	15	TGTGCCAGCAGCTTTGTGAGGGGGCCCGCCAATGAGCAGTTCTTC	CASSFVRGPANEQFF
TRBV9	TRBJ1-1	.	.	16	TGTGCCAGCAGCGTAGGGCAGGGATCCATGAACACTGAAGCTTTCTTT	CASSVGQGSMNTEAFF
TRBV7-9	TRBJ1-5	.	TRBD1	14	TGTGCCAGCAGCCTGTGGGACAGTAATCAGCCCCAGCATTTT	CASSLWDSNQPQHF
TRBV7-2	TRBJ2-3	few	.	15	TGTGCCAGCAGCTTAGGTCCGGGGTGGACAGATACGCAGTATTTT	CASSLGPGWTDTQYF